The 26 T cell receptor beta chains below all came from one sample that was sequenced in a study of cytomegalovirus exposure and HLA in healthy donors. The primer mix had 60 Vbeta and 13 Jbeta primers. Libraries were prepared by immunoSEQ multiplex PCR; TCRdb keeps only in-frame clonotypes and omits some of them. This sample has around 140,000 clones, with roughly 10% found just once. Source material: PBMCs. The receptor source for this set is a man in his fifties or sixties in good health and CMV-seronegative.

This chain links TRBV28 with TRBJ1-4, with D perhaps matching TRBD1 (5 bases). In germline, CDR1 is MDHEN, CDR2 SYDVKM. The germline V and J ends were trimmed by 7 bases and 5 bases, with 14 bases remaining between them. The CDR3 covers 14 residues. The CDR3 region has the DNA TGTGCCAGCAATCAGGGTTTCGGGAATGAAAAACTGTTTTTT. This sequence encodes CASNQGFGNEKLFF.

V is TRBV6-5 and J is TRBJ2-1; TRBD1 matches at 7 bases. V shed 6 bases, J shed 6 bases, and the junction held 11 bases outside the gene matches. Germline V gene data show CDR1 as MNHEY and CDR2 as SVGAGI. The CDR3 spans 15 residues. CDR3 loop: CASSQPYRQGNEQFF. The CDR3 nucleotides read TGTGCCAGCAGCCAACCATATAGACAGGGCAATGAGCAGTTCTTC.

The genes are TRBV18 and TRBJ1-5, with D hard to call. This CDR3 is built from 14 residues. Trimming left V 0 bases short and J 2 bases short, with 5 bases between. CDR1 KGHSH and CDR2 LQKENI come from the germline V gene. CDR3 in amino acids: CASSPPPGNQPQHF. The DNA for the CDR3 is TGTGCCAGCTCACCACCACCGGGCAATCAGCCCCAGCATTTT.

This clone was recorded only once. The gene calls are TRBV9 and TRBJ2-2; TRBD1 matches 7 bases. CDR1 is SGDLS, CDR2 YYNGEE, per germline. The CDR3 sequence is 16 residues long. The V and J ends lost 4 bases and 0 bases, in that order; junction bases with no gene match: 6. The DNA for the CDR3 is TGTGCCAGCAGCTCTAGACAGGGCGCGAACACCGGGGAGCTGTTTTTT. It codes for CASSSRQGANTGELFF.

The rearrangement joins TRBV4-1 to TRBJ2-7; 8 nucleotides align to TRBD1. The CDR3 loop spans 14 amino acids. Germline V gene data show CDR1 as MGHRA and CDR2 as YSYEKL. After removal of 3 bases from V and 3 bases from J, the junction contained 4 bases not matched to a gene. CDR3 sequence: CASSQEDRDYEQYF. CDR3 sequence (DNA): TGCGCCAGCAGCCAGGAGGACAGGGACTACGAGCAGTACTTC.

This clone has only a few counts. Possible read error: a much larger clone is one base away. In this CDR3 the conserved last residue, phenylalanine or tryptophan, is missing, so a read error is likely. The chain is built from TRBV25-1 and TRBJ2-3; 7 positions agree with TRBD1. J was trimmed by 1 base and V by 7 bases; bases with no gene match: 2. Germline loops: CDR1 MGHDK, CDR2 SYGVNS. This CDR3 comprises 13 residues. The CDR3 is CASTDRGTDTQYV. CDR3 nucleotides: TGTGCCAGCACCGACAGGGGCACAGATACGCAGTATGTT.

This clone was observed a few times. This chain uses TRBV5-6 with TRBJ2-7; no definite D call. Germline V gives CDR1 SGHDT, CDR2 YYEEEE. The CDR3 is 13 amino acids. Trimming pared 1 base from V and 3 bases from J, leaving 8 bases between. CDR3 bases: TGTGCCAGCAGCTTGACGGTTTTCTACGAGCAGTACTTC. Translating gives CASSLTVFYEQYF.

This chain connects TRBV6-6 to TRBJ2-7, with a tentative D call TRBD2 (7 bases). Germline CDR1 MNHNY, CDR2 SVGAGI (reference sequence). V was pared by 8 bases and J by 2 bases, with 13 bases between. CDR3 length equals 13 residues. CDR3 coding DNA: TGTGCCAGCGGCATAGGGGGGGCCTACGAGCAGTACTTC. Protein product: CASGIGGAYEQYF.

This clone was found a few times. The J gene is TRBJ1-1, the V gene TRBV11-2, with D perhaps matching TRBD1 (5 bases). V lost 5 bases and J 3 bases, leaving 10 bases between the germline ends. The CDR3 runs 13 residues. CDR1 is SGHAT and CDR2 is FQNNGV in the germline V gene. As DNA, the CDR3 is TGTGCCAGCAGCCTCCGGGGGGACACTGAAGCTTTCTTT. This translates into CASSLRGDTEAFF.

The rearrangement joins TRBV5-4 to TRBJ2-5; TRBD1 matches at 8 bases. Germline V lookup: CDR1 SGHNT, CDR2 YYREEE (reference sequence). The CDR3 has 14 residues. V was clipped by 0 bases and J by 4 bases; unmatched bases: 2. The CDR3 loop reads CASSLVGQGETQYF. CDR3 sequence (DNA): TGTGCCAGCAGCTTGGTAGGACAGGGAGAGACCCAGTACTTC.

This rearrangement joins TRBV12-5 to TRBJ1-5; no firm D call. Trimming took 6 bases from V and 1 from J, leaving 13 bases between them. Germline V gene data show CDR1 as LGHNT and CDR2 as FRNRAP. The CDR3 is made up of 15 amino acids. CDR3 bases: TGTGCTAGTGGCCTCGGGAGACCGAGCAATCAGCCCCAGCATTTT. The encoded protein is CASGLGRPSNQPQHF. The full variable domain, its missing parts supplied by reference TRBV12-5 and TRBJ1-5, is DARVTQTPRHKVTEMGQEVTMRCQPILGHNTVFWYRQTMMQGLELLAYFRNRAPLDDSGMPKDRFSAEMPDATLATLKIQPSEPRDSAVYFCASGLGRPSNQPQHFGDGTRLSIL.

The rearrangement joins TRBV6-1 to TRBJ1-1, with D uncertain. The germline V gene encodes CDR1 MNHNS and CDR2 SASEGT. This CDR3 has 13 residues. The ends were cut back, 8 bases at V and 2 bases at J, with 12 bases in the middle. The CDR3 nucleotides read TGTGCCAGCCGCCAGACAAGAAACACTGAAGCTTTCTTT. It specifies CASRQTRNTEAFF.

A few counts support this clone. This chain links TRBV2 with TRBJ2-2; 8 nucleotides match TRBD1. This CDR3 is built from 15 residues. J gave up 5 bases and V 5 bases, and 7 bases lay outside the gene matches. CDR1 and CDR2 from the germline V gene are SNHLY and FYNNEI. The CDR3, as DNA: TGTGCCAGCAGTCCCGGACAGGGTGGGACCGGGGAGCTGTTTTTT. Its protein product is CASSPGQGGTGELFF.

This clone was seen a few times. This chain links TRBV7-6 with TRBJ1-3, with unresolved D. Per germline, CDR1 SGHVS and CDR2 FNYEAQ. The CDR3 extends over 14 amino acids. Trimming left V 10 bases short and J 2 bases short, with 15 bases between. The CDR3 nucleotides are TGTGCCACCCGGGAGGGAAGAACTGGAAACACCATATATTTT. Encoded protein: CATREGRTGNTIYF.

This clone was found a few times. The genes are TRBV6-5 and TRBJ1-2, with a tentative D call TRBD1 (5 bases). Germline V gene sequence: CDR1 MNHEY, CDR2 SVGAGI. Deletions cut 6 bases from V and 1 base from J, with 9 bases between. The CDR3 has 13 residues. CDR3 sequence: CASRFGGNYGYTF. DNA for the CDR3: TGTGCCAGCAGGTTCGGGGGTAACTATGGCTACACCTTC.

This clone was observed a handful of times. The genes are TRBV7-8 and TRBJ1-3; D not certain. Looked up from germline, CDR1 is SGHVS and CDR2 is FQNEAQ. The CDR3 length is 16 residues. V dropped 7 bases and J dropped 4 bases, with 20 bases sitting between them. Here the CDR3 reads CASTSRMSGTGNTIYF. CDR3 coding DNA: TGTGCCAGCACTTCTAGGATGTCGGGAACCGGAAACACCATATATTTT.

This clone has a handful of counts. The rearrangement joins TRBV19 to TRBJ2-5; 7 bases map to TRBD1. The V gene end was trimmed by 3 bases and the J gene end by 1 base; junction bases not matched to a gene: 2. The CDR3 is made up of 14 amino acids. Germline assignment: CDR1 LNHDA and CDR2 SQIVND (reference sequence). The CDR3 reads CASSIRQGQETQYF. The CDR3 DNA follows: TGTGCCAGTAGTATCCGACAGGGCCAAGAGACCCAGTACTTC.

This chain links TRBV19 with TRBJ1-1; D call uncertain. The CDR3 runs 14 residues. The germline V gene has CDR1 LNHDA and CDR2 SQIVND (reference sequence). Deletions cut 7 bases from V and 5 bases from J, with 17 bases between. The CDR3 protein is CASTTSGGGTEAFF. Written as DNA, the CDR3 is TGTGCCAGTACCACATCTGGAGGTGGGACTGAAGCTTTCTTT.

This clone was counted between two and nine times. The CDR3 reads CASSEVGGADTQYF. The CDR3, as DNA: TGTGCCAGCAGTGAGGTCGGAGGGGCAGATACGCAGTATTTT. This chain uses TRBV6-1 with TRBJ2-3, with a weak D call TRBD2 (6 bases). From germline, CDR1 is MNHNS and CDR2 SASEGT. V lost 3 bases, J lost 4 bases, and 11 bases lay in between. CDR3 length: 14 residues.

There are a few counts of this clone. J is TRBJ1-4 and V is TRBV5-1; D remains unclear. Germline assignment: CDR1 SGHRS and CDR2 YFSETQ. V gave up 4 bases and J gave up 3 bases, with 10 bases separating them. The CDR3 spans 14 residues. CDR3 bases: TGCGCCAGCAGCCCGCTACGAGCTAATGAAAAACTGTTTTTT. The encoded protein is CASSPLRANEKLFF.

This sequence joins TRBV7-2 and TRBJ1-5; TRBD1 agrees at 8 bases. J gave up 5 bases and V 5 bases, and 5 bases lay outside the gene matches. The CDR3 sequence is 14 residues long. Germline CDR1 SGHTA, CDR2 FQGNSA. For the CDR3, the DNA is TGTGCCAGCAGCCCGACAGGGGCCGATCAGCCCCAGCATTTT. Amino acid sequence: CASSPTGADQPQHF.

This clone appeared a few times. The chain is built from TRBV30 and TRBJ1-2; no clear D. V was pared by 2 bases and J by 8 bases, with 15 bases between. This CDR3 comprises 13 residues. Germline V lookup: CDR1 GTSNPN, CDR2 SVGIG (reference sequence). This CDR3 reads CAWSYSSYSGYTF. DNA of the CDR3: TGTGCCTGGAGTTATAGCTCTTATAGCGGCTACACCTTC. Based on the CDR3 plus reference TRBV30 and TRBJ1-2, the full variable domain is SQTIHQWPATLVQPVGSPLSLECTVEGTSNPNLYWYRQAAGRGLQLLFYSVGIGQISSEVPQNLSASRPQDRQFILSSKKLLLSDSGFYLCAWSYSSYSGYTFGSGTRLTVV.

This sequence joins TRBV4-2 and TRBJ1-5, with unresolved D. CDR1 and CDR2 from the germline V gene are LGHNA and YNFKEQ. The CDR3 covers 16 residues. The ends were cut back, 0 bases at V and 1 base at J, with 10 bases in the middle. DNA for the CDR3: TGTGCCAGCAGCCAAGATTCGGGTTTCAGCAATCAGCCCCAGCATTTT. This codes for CASSQDSGFSNQPQHF.

The rearrangement links TRBV7-9 to TRBJ1-2, with D tentatively TRBD1 (5 bases). Trimming took off 3 bases at V and 6 bases at J, with 11 bases between the two ends. CDR3 size: 13 residues. CDR1 is SEHNR, CDR2 FQNEAQ, per germline (reference sequence). The chain's CDR3 is CASSLAGQHGYTF. Written as DNA, the CDR3 is TGTGCCAGCAGCTTGGCAGGGCAACATGGCTACACCTTC.

The chain employs TRBV19 and TRBJ1-1; no definite D call. Deletions cut 5 bases from V and 5 bases from J, with 12 bases between. The CDR3 is made up of 13 amino acids. The germline CDR1 and CDR2 sequences are LNHDA and SQIVND (reference sequence). CDR3 sequence reads: CASSRGLGTEAFF. The CDR3, as DNA: TGTGCCAGTAGTCGTGGGCTTGGGACTGAAGCTTTCTTT.

This clone was observed a handful of times. The rearrangement links TRBV7-3 to TRBJ2-1; tentative D call: TRBD1 (5 bases). CDR1 is SGHTA and CDR2 is FQGTGA in the germline V gene. Between the trimmed V and J ends, which lost 4 bases and 3 bases, there was a span of 13 bases. The CDR3 covers 15 residues. CDR3 residues: CASSSSRANYNEQFF. CDR3 DNA sequence: TGTGCCAGCAGCTCAAGCAGGGCGAACTACAATGAGCAGTTCTTC.